The rows below give T cell receptor beta chains drawn from one sample of a study of shared clonotypes between healthy human individuals. The table came from immunoSEQ multiplex PCR; TCRdb's copy has only in-frame clones and leaves some out. The sample lists roughly 480,000 clones; around 80% were seen once. Sequencing was done on a sample of PBMCs. These receptors were collected from a woman aged 40 to 55 in good health. Some clones in this sample may be carry-over from other donors' samples. Both conserved end residues are part of each CDR3. A D gene is named only where the DNA matches it firmly. Some rows mark clone size as missing; the rest say once, few, many or name a class of expanded clone.

TRBD2,TRBV19,NA,TRBJ2-1,15,CASSGTSGVHNEQFF,TGTGCCAGTAGTGGGACTAGCGGGGTCCACAATGAGCAGTTCTTC
NA,TRBV2,NA,TRBJ2-7,13,CASGEGGWYEQYF,TGTGCCAGCGGGGAGGGGGGCTGGTACGAGCAGTACTTC
NA,TRBV7-9,NA,TRBJ2-7,12,CASRPLVYEQYF,TGTGCCAGCAGGCCTCTTGTCTACGAGCAGTACTTC
NA,TRBV9,NA,TRBJ2-1,12,CASSVVYNEQFF,TGTGCCAGCAGCGTAGTCTACAATGAGCAGTTCTTC
TRBD2,TRBV5-1,NA,TRBJ2-1,20,CASSLVPWTSGGRGNNEQFF,TGCGCCAGCAGCTTGGTTCCATGGACTAGCGGAGGGCGAGGAAACAATGAGCAGTTCTTC
NA,TRBV7-9,NA,TRBJ1-2,13,CASSTGVLDGYTF,TGTGCCAGCAGCACTGGGGTTTTGGATGGCTACACCTTC
TRBD1,TRBV28,many,TRBJ2-7,15,CASSPPGTGRYEQYF,TGTGCCAGCAGTCCTCCCGGGACAGGGAGGTACGAGCAGTACTTC
TRBD1,TRBV28,NA,TRBJ2-6,16,CASSFYRGVGANVLTF,TGTGCCAGCAGTTTTTACAGGGGGGTCGGGGCCAACGTCCTGACTTTC
NA,TRBV19,NA,TRBJ2-2,14,CASRDTRYTGELFF,TGTGCCAGTAGAGATACAAGATACACCGGGGAGCTGTTTTTT
NA,TRBV5-6,NA,TRBJ1-1,12,CASGVSNTEAFF,TGTGCTTCGGGGGTTTCGAACACTGAAGCTTTCTTT
TRBD2,TRBV2,many,TRBJ2-1,19,CASTYSGQPGLADYNEQFF,TGTGCCAGCACCTACTCGGGACAACCGGGACTAGCGGATTACAATGAGCAGTTCTTC